Following are 5 T cell receptor beta chains from one sample sequenced in a study of cytomegalovirus exposure and HLA in healthy donors (dated by TCRdb to 2015 to 2018). The library was generated by the immunoSEQ multiplex PCR assay. For the multiplex PCR, a mixture combining 60 forward primers for TCR Vbeta segments and 13 reverse primers for TCR Jbeta segments was used. Sourced from immuneACCESS, this table was stored by TCRdb with only in-frame sequences that have V and J called. A share of the clones is absent; for the studies checked, an unresolved V gene accounts for under half, and the remainder has no known explanation. The sample's table covers 60,000 or so clones. The ten largest clones capture approximately 10% of the sample. Sequenced input: PBMCs. These TCRs come from a man aged 50 to 59 in good health and CMV-seropositive.

The chain uses TRBV4-3 and TRBJ1-4; TRBD1 is a possible D gene (5 bases). Germline V lookup: CDR1 LGHNA, CDR2 YSLEER. The CDR3 sequence is 15 residues long. V lost 1 base, J lost 7 bases, and 13 bases lay in between. The CDR3 DNA reads TGCGCCAGCAGCCAAGTCGGCAGTAGGGGTGAAAAACTGTTTTTT. It codes for CASSQVGSRGEKLFF.

J is TRBJ2-5 and V is TRBV30, with D tentatively TRBD2 (7 bases). The CDR3 is 14 residues long. V lost 0 bases to trimming and J lost 3 bases, with 11 bases between them. Germline V gene lookup returns CDR1 GTSNPN and CDR2 SVGIG (reference sequence). In nucleotides, the CDR3 is TGTGCCTGGAGTGTGGGGGGGGCGGAAGAGACCCAGTACTTC. This translates into CAWSVGGAEETQYF.

This chain uses TRBV2 with TRBJ2-1, with 10 bases lining up with TRBD2. CDR1 is SNHLY, CDR2 FYNNEI, per germline. This CDR3 spans 15 amino acids. V was clipped by 6 bases and J by 1 base; unmatched bases: 3. This chain's CDR3 is CASSVAGGSYNEQFF. CDR3 sequence (DNA): TGTGCCAGCAGCGTAGCGGGAGGATCCTACAATGAGCAGTTCTTC. The full variable domain, with the rest looked up from reference TRBV2 and TRBJ2-1, is EPEVTQTPSHQVTQMGQEVILRCVPISNHLYFYWYRQILGQKVEFLVSFYNNEISEKSEIFDDQFSVERPDGSNFTLKIRSTKLEDSAMYFCASSVAGGSYNEQFFGPGTRLTVL.

V gene TRBV27 combines with J gene TRBJ2-1; 7 bases map to TRBD1. The germline V gene has CDR1 MNHEY and CDR2 SMNVEV (reference sequence). The CDR3 is 17 amino acids. With 5 bases clipped from V and 4 bases from J, the junction kept 14 bases outside the gene matches. In nucleotides, the CDR3 is TGTGCCAGCAGTCGGGCTTACGGGACAGCCGATTACAATGAGCAGTTCTTC. Protein: CASSRAYGTADYNEQFF.

The chain carries TRBV29-1 and TRBJ1-1; tentative D call: TRBD1 (6 bases). V lost 7 bases, J lost 4 bases, and 16 bases lay in between. The CDR3 is 13 amino acids. The germline CDR1 and CDR2 sequences are SQVTM and ANQGSEA. For the CDR3, the DNA is TGCAGCGCTTTACAGGGTAGGGGCACTGAAGCTTTCTTT. Protein: CSALQGRGTEAFF.